The 20 T cell receptor beta chains presented below share a single source sample, sequenced in a study of shared clonotypes between healthy human individuals. Clones were sequenced by immunoSEQ multiplex PCR, and TCRdb holds only the in-frame ones, with some missing. This table has approximately 110,000 clones, around 71% appearing once. Source material: memory CD8+ T cells sorted from blood. Subset defined: CD45RO+ cells pooled with CCR7-negative TemRA cells. Receptors originate from a woman aged 30 to 39 in good health.

The CDR3 reads CASSLAPLGFSNEKLFF. In DNA form, the CDR3 reads TGTGCCAGCAGCTTAGCCCCCTTAGGGTTCTCTAATGAAAAACTGTTTTTT. The V gene is TRBV7-8, the J gene TRBJ1-4; no definite D call. V was pared by 0 bases and J by 3 bases, with 14 bases between. Per germline, CDR1 SGHVS and CDR2 FQNEAQ. This CDR3 has 17 amino acids.

V usage is TRBV9 and J usage is TRBJ2-7; the match to TRBD2 covers 7 bases. Looked up from germline, CDR1 is SGDLS and CDR2 is YYNGEE. CDR3 length: 14 amino acids. Trimming removed 4 bases from V and 3 bases from J; junction bases left unmatched: 7. CDR3 region: CASSPREEVYEQYF. For the CDR3, the DNA is TGTGCCAGCAGCCCCCGGGAGGAGGTCTACGAGCAGTACTTC. Variable domain in full (rest from reference TRBV9 and TRBJ2-7): DSGVTQTPKHLITATGQRVTLRCSPRSGDLSVYWYQQSLDQGLQFLIQYYNGEERAKGNILERFSAQQFPDLHSELNLSSLELGDSALYFCASSPREEVYEQYFGPGTRLTVT.

The chain combines TRBV27 with TRBJ2-3, with 8 bases lining up with TRBD2. V dropped 2 bases and J dropped 2; count of bases not matched to a gene: 9. Germline CDR1 MNHEY, CDR2 SMNVEV (reference sequence). The CDR3 covers 17 residues. The CDR3 DNA sequence: TGTGCCAGCAGTTTAGGAATTCGCGGGAGGTACACAGATACGCAGTATTTT. This sequence encodes CASSLGIRGRYTDTQYF.

J is TRBJ2-5 and V is TRBV28; 9 bases map to TRBD2. Per the germline V gene, CDR1 is MDHEN and CDR2 is SYDVKM. V lost 5 bases, J lost 4 bases, and 5 bases stayed unmatched. The CDR3 spans 14 residues. CDR3 DNA: TGTGCCAGCAGTGCCCTAGCGGGAACAGAGACCCAGTACTTC. It yields the protein CASSALAGTETQYF.

This clone was picked up many times. The genes are TRBV27 and TRBJ2-7; possibly TRBD2 for D (6 bases). V was cut by 6 bases and J by 2 bases, with 11 bases left in between. CDR3 size: 13 residues. Looked up from germline, CDR1 is MNHEY and CDR2 is SMNVEV (reference sequence). This CDR3 is CASSSGATYEQYF. CDR3 in DNA: TGTGCCAGCAGCTCGGGAGCGACCTACGAGCAGTACTTC.

The chain recombines TRBV7-9 with TRBJ2-6; 8 nucleotides match TRBD1. V dropped 5 bases and J dropped 2; count of bases not matched to a gene: 14. The CDR3 runs 19 residues. Germline CDR1 SEHNR, CDR2 FQNEAQ (reference sequence). The CDR3 DNA follows: TGTGCCAGCAGCCCGCGCCTCAGGACAGGGCCCCCTGGGGCCAACGTCCTGACTTTC. Its translation: CASSPRLRTGPPGANVLTF.

This rearrangement joins TRBV6-6 to TRBJ2-1; TRBD2 matches at 8 bases. V shed 5 bases, J shed 7 bases, and the junction held 10 bases outside the gene matches. Per germline, CDR1 MNHNY and CDR2 SVGAGI (reference sequence). The CDR3 extends over 15 amino acids. CDR3 DNA sequence: TGTGCCAGCAGTAGACCTGGGACTAGTCGAAATGAGCAGTTCTTC. It specifies CASSRPGTSRNEQFF.

This rearrangement joins TRBV7-9 to TRBJ1-2; 8 bases are shared with TRBD1. The CDR3 is 19 residues long. The germline CDR1 and CDR2 sequences are SEHNR and FQNEAQ (reference sequence). With 4 bases clipped from V and 0 bases from J, the junction kept 16 bases outside the gene matches. In DNA form, the CDR3 reads TGTGCCAGCAGCTCCGACAGGGGAAAGTTCACTAACGCTAACTATGGCTACACCTTC. This translates into CASSSDRGKFTNANYGYTF.

This clone has only a few counts. The J gene is TRBJ2-7, the V gene TRBV4-1; 12 nucleotides match TRBD2. J gave up 8 bases and V 1 base, and 6 bases lay outside the gene matches. CDR3 length: 15 residues. Per the germline V gene, CDR1 is MGHRA and CDR2 is YSYEKL. The CDR3 bases are TGCGCCAGCAGCCAAGGACTAGCGGGAGTTGGCAAGCAGTACTTC. It codes for CASSQGLAGVGKQYF.

The V gene is TRBV27, the J gene TRBJ1-2; no clear D gene. The V end was cut by 5 bases, the J end by 8 bases, with 18 bases between. Germline lookup yields CDR1 MNHEY and CDR2 SMNVEV (reference sequence). CDR3 length equals 14 residues. CDR3 protein: CASSTLLALEGYTF. In nucleotides, the CDR3 is TGTGCCAGCAGTACACTGTTGGCGTTGGAAGGCTACACCTTC.

The chain carries TRBV27 and TRBJ2-7; 9 bases fit TRBD1. The CDR3 sequence is 14 residues long. Per germline, CDR1 MNHEY and CDR2 SMNVEV (reference sequence). Trimming at V came to 3 bases and at J to 7 bases, leaving 7 bases not matched to a gene. CDR3 in amino acids: CASSFSGQGVEQYF. In DNA, the CDR3 is TGTGCCAGCAGTTTCTCGGGACAGGGTGTTGAGCAGTACTTC.

The table lists this clone with a few counts. V and J are TRBV7-2 and TRBJ2-7; either TRBD1 or TRBD2 may supply D (6 bases each). The CDR3 is made up of 14 amino acids. The V end was cut by 5 bases, the J end by 4 bases, with 15 bases between. The germline gives CDR1 SGHTA, CDR2 FQGNSA. In nucleotides, the CDR3 is TGTGCCAGCAGCCCCGCCCGGGGGCTTTACGAGCAGTACTTC. This encodes CASSPARGLYEQYF. Complete variable domain (other parts from reference TRBV7-2 and TRBJ2-7): GAGVSQSPSNKVTEKGKDVELRCDPISGHTALYWYRQSLGQGLEFLIYFQGNSAPDKSGLPSDRFSAERTGGSVSTLTIQRTQQEDSAVYLCASSPARGLYEQYFGPGTRLTVT.

The chain combines TRBV18 with TRBJ2-7; weak D call: TRBD2 (6 bases). V gave up 6 bases and J gave up 3 bases, with 18 bases separating them. The CDR3 runs 15 residues. The germline V gene encodes CDR1 KGHSH and CDR2 LQKENI. The CDR3 reads CASSPRIAEGYEQYF. The CDR3 bases are TGTGCCAGCTCCCCAAGGATAGCGGAAGGCTACGAGCAGTACTTC.

This clone was counted at least ten times. CDR3 bases: TGTGCCAGCAGACTAAGGACAGCATCATCTTCTGGGGCCAACGTCCTGACTTTC. It translates to CASRLRTASSSGANVLTF. The chain is built from TRBV28 and TRBJ2-6, with a possible D match to TRBD1 (6 bases). V lost 6 bases and J lost 1, with 19 bases in between. Germline CDR1 reads MDHEN; CDR2 reads SYDVKM. The CDR3 is 18 amino acids.

The chain uses TRBV29-1 and TRBJ2-1; the match to TRBD2 covers 8 bases. CDR3 length: 13 amino acids. J lost 1 base, V lost 7 bases, and 3 bases had no gene match. CDR1 and CDR2 (germline): SQVTM, ANQGSEA. The CDR3 nucleotides read TGCAGCGGGGAGCGGGAGTCCTACAATGAGCAGTTCTTC. This translates into CSGERESYNEQFF.

This chain connects TRBV10-2 to TRBJ2-7, with D perhaps matching TRBD1 or TRBD2 (5 bases each). Trimming pared 7 bases from V and 1 base from J, leaving 11 bases between. Looked up from germline, CDR1 is WSHSY and CDR2 is SAAADI. The CDR3 is 13 amino acids. CDR3 sequence reads: CASTGTLSYEQYF. The CDR3 region has the DNA TGCGCCAGCACGGGGACCCTATCCTACGAGCAGTACTTC.

Turning to this clone: A read error may account for a junction end that differs from germline. This chain joins TRBV5-4 and TRBJ1-5; maybe TRBD1 (6 bases). Germline V gene sequence: CDR1 SGHNT, CDR2 YYREEE (reference sequence). The CDR3 totals 14 residues. The CDR3 DNA reads TGCGCCAGCAGCCCACAGGGTATCAGCCAGCCCCAGCATTTT. It codes for CASSPQGISQPQHF.

This clone appeared a few times. The rearrangement links TRBV6-1 to TRBJ2-5; TRBD2 agrees at 10 bases. The CDR3 covers 15 residues. After removal of 0 bases from V and 6 bases from J, the junction contained 4 bases not matched to a gene. Germline CDR1 reads MNHNS; CDR2 reads SASEGT. The CDR3 loop is CASSEAASGSQTQYF. CDR3 DNA sequence: TGTGCCAGCAGTGAAGCGGCTAGCGGGAGTCAGACCCAGTACTTC.

V gene TRBV10-3 combines with J gene TRBJ2-2, with D possibly being TRBD2 (5 bases). The germline V and J ends were trimmed by 7 bases and 6 bases, with 15 bases remaining between them. CDR3 size: 14 residues. The germline V gene has CDR1 ENHRY and CDR2 SYGVKD. The CDR3 loop is CAITGLAVAGELFF. CDR3 bases: TGTGCCATCACTGGTCTAGCAGTAGCCGGGGAGCTGTTTTTT.

The chain has TRBV6-1 and TRBJ2-5; TRBD2 is a possible D gene (6 bases). Trimming pared 6 bases from V and 4 bases from J, leaving 12 bases between. Germline loops: CDR1 MNHNS, CDR2 SASEGT. The CDR3 spans 13 residues. The CDR3: CASRGVGGETQYF. CDR3 DNA sequence: TGTGCCAGCAGGGGAGTGGGGGGAGAGACCCAGTACTTC.